The rows below give T cell receptor beta chains drawn from one sample of a study of blood T cells in healthy people across ages. One entry per CDR3 protein, called by TCRdb with MiXCR from the 5' RACE reads. The sample includes about 580,000 distinct CDR3 sequences, roughly 48% of them seen just once. Material: blood. Receptor source: a man of 80 years or more in good health. Each CDR3 is given without its conserved first and last residue. The order of the fields is D gene, V gene, J gene, CDR3 length, clone size, CDR3 protein. The D gene is left open where the match is weak. Clone size is given for some rows only: seen once, a few or many times, or a class if the clone is expanded.

>.|TRBV6-5|TRBJ2-3|12|few
ASSYASLGDTQY
>TRBD2|TRBV20-1|TRBJ2-1|11|.
SAARGGYNEQF
>TRBD1|TRBV10-3|TRBJ2-3|13|once
AINESTGGTDTQY
>TRBD2|TRBV7-2|TRBJ2-5|13|.
ASSFRTSGSIAQY
>TRBD2|TRBV20-1|TRBJ2-3|15|.
SARDSSGRAEKDTQY
>.|TRBV18|TRBJ1-4|14|.
ASSPNRENANEKLF
>.|TRBV18|TRBJ2-5|12|.
ASSDGLTGNEQY
>.|TRBV2|TRBJ2-1|11|.
ASSDWPQLGQF
>.|TRBV5-1|TRBJ1-2|12|.
ASSLATGTRGYT
>TRBD2|TRBV5-1|TRBJ2-5|14|.
ASSLRTSGGGETQY
>.|TRBV11-2|TRBJ2-1|13|few
ASSLDLESYNEQF
>.|TRBV7-2|TRBJ2-1|17|.
ASRHGTGGKRGSYNEQF
>TRBD2|TRBV7-2|TRBJ2-2|13|.
ASSKGLAGTGELF
>TRBD2|TRBV11-1|TRBJ2-7|14|few
ASSSLTSGSSYEQY
>.|TRBV28|TRBJ2-1|9|.
ASSPGRRQF
>.|TRBV20-1|TRBJ1-1|11|.
SARASSGGGAF
>TRBD2|TRBV11-1|TRBJ2-5|12|.
ASSPIGGRETQY
>.|TRBV6-6|TRBJ1-5|14|.
ATLASDRYSNQPQH
>.|TRBV12-3/TRBV12-4|TRBJ2-1|12|few
ASSGTPRVNEQF
>.|TRBV3-1|TRBJ2-7|10|few
ASSQVVGWQY
>.|TRBV7-9|TRBJ2-2|13|.
ASSFSTQVTGELF
>.|TRBV20-1|TRBJ1-4|10|few
SASKGNEKLF
>.|TRBV15|TRBJ2-7|13|few
ATSSYRDKSYEQY
>.|TRBV7-2|.|13|once
ASSLQGGGAYEQY
>TRBD2|TRBV10-3|TRBJ2-7|13|few
AISDPAGGNYEQY
>.|TRBV20-1|TRBJ2-1|12|.
SFSDQSSYNEQF
>TRBD2|TRBV7-9|TRBJ2-1|14|.
ASSLRGGRAHNEQF
>.|TRBV6-6|TRBJ2-2|10|once
ASRPGGGELF
>TRBD2|TRBV28|TRBJ2-1|13|.
ASRSGLADYNEQF
>.|TRBV4-3|TRBJ2-3|13|once
ASSQDGEVTDTQY
>TRBD2|TRBV4-1|.|13|.
ASSQRTSWDYEQY
>TRBD2|TRBV24-1|TRBJ2-3|12|.
ATSRGEGTDTQY
>.|TRBV5-1|TRBJ2-7|11|.
ASSTSGFGEQY
>TRBD1|TRBV6-6|TRBJ1-6|15|few
ASSPRGQKGDNSPLH
>TRBD2|TRBV10-3|TRBJ2-5|12|few
AISKTSTQETQY
>.|TRBV20-1|TRBJ2-7|11|few
SASLQGFYEQY
>.|TRBV24-1|TRBJ2-1|11|.
ATSAGGRNEQF
>.|TRBV7-9|TRBJ1-2|11|many
ASSPGLNYGYT
>.|TRBV11-2|TRBJ2-7|13|.
ASSRDLSRTYEQY